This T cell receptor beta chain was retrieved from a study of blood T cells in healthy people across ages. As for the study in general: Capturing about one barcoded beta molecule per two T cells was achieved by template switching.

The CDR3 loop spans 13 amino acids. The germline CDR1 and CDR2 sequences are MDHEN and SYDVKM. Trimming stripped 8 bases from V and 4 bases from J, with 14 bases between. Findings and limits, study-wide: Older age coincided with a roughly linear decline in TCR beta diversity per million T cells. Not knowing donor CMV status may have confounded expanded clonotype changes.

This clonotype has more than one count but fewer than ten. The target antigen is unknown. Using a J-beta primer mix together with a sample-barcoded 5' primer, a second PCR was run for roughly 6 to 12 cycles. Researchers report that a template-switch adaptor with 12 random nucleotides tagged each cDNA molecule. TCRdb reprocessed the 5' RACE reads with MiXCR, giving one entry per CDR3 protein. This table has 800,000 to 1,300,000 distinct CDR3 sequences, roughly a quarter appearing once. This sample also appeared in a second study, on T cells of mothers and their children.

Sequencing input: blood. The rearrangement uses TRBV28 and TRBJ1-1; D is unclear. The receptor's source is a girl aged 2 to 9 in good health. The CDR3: CASEGRIATEAFF. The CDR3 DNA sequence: TGTGCCAGCGAAGGCAGGATCGCCACTGAAGCTTTCTTT.